Given below is one T cell receptor beta chain in context. Profiling relied on immunoSEQ multiplex PCR, and the TCRdb table lists in-frame clones only, not all of them. The sample shows fewer than 70,000 clones, 94% of them seen only once. The CDR3 totals 17 residues. The J segment lost 4 bases and the V segment lost 1 base, leaving 5 bases of the junction unmatched. The germline CDR1 and CDR2 sequences are SGHRS and YFSETQ. The sample originates from a study of control samples from healthy donors and cancer patients. The sequence came from a man younger than 40 in good health. Sequencing used blood. The V call is TRBV5-1, the J call TRBJ1-4; 12 bases map to TRBD1. CDR3 bases: TGCGCCAGCAGCTTGAGGGACAGGGGGCAAAATAATGAAAAACTGTTTTTT. Translation gives CASSLRDRGQNNEKLFF.